The present TCR beta chain was sequenced within a study of read filtering for tumor transcriptome and immune sequencing. Across the study: 8 patients were R-ISS I, approximately 15 were R-ISS II, six or seven were R-ISS III. RNA-seq yielded only about 75 to 1273 TCR reads, IR-seq about 4 to 10.27 million.

This CDR3 contains 15 residues. The V end lost 0 bases, the J end lost 4 bases, and 13 bases lay between the germline ends. Germline assignment: CDR1 DFQATT and CDR2 SNEGSKA (reference sequence). From around 0.4 ug of RNA, a library with molecular barcoded alpha/delta and beta/gamma adaptors was made. From the reads, TCRdb called clonotypes with MiXCR, one entry per CDR3 protein. In the table there are more than 30,000 distinct CDR3 sequences, approximately 14% of which are singletons. Study-wide findings and caveats: Correlation between methods rose after single-read clonotypes were removed. Sorted CD138-negative bone marrow cells were not purified T cells.

This clonotype was detected ten times or more. The target antigen is unknown. The source material was a population of CD138-negative cells sorted from bone marrow. J is TRBJ2-1 and V is TRBV20-1; D gene uncertain. The origin of this receptor is a donor aged 40 or older with multiple myeloma. The CDR3 DNA follows: TGCAGTGCTAGAGATCGCAACTACCATTACAATGAGCAGTTCTTC. It translates to CSARDRNYHYNEQFF.